Listed below are T cell receptor beta chains from one sample, sequenced in a study of shared clonotypes between healthy human individuals. TCRdb keeps only in-frame clones here, not all; method: immunoSEQ multiplex PCR. In the table there are roughly 2 million clones, roughly 95% of which are singletons. The sample comprised naive CD4+ T cells sorted from blood. The receptors come from a man younger than 35 in good health. Each CDR3 is given with its conserved first and last residue. Fields, in order: V gene, clone size, D gene, J gene, CDR3 DNA, CDR3 protein. A D gene is named only where the DNA matches it firmly. Expanded clones get a size class; other rows say once, few or many, or leave the size out.

v_gene: TRBV5-1; abundance: -; d_gene: TRBD2; j_gene: TRBJ2-1; CDR3nt: TGCGCCAGCAGCACCGGGACTAGCGGGGGATACAATGAGCAGTTCTTC; CDR3aa: CASSTGTSGGYNEQFF
v_gene: TRBV5-1; abundance: -; d_gene: -; j_gene: TRBJ2-7; CDR3nt: TGCGCCAGCAGCTCTAGCTCCTACGAGCAGTACTTC; CDR3aa: CASSSSSYEQYF
v_gene: TRBV28; abundance: once; d_gene: -; j_gene: TRBJ1-4; CDR3nt: TGTGCCAGCATTGGTCAGCCTAATGAAAAACTGTTTTTT; CDR3aa: CASIGQPNEKLFF
v_gene: TRBV6-1; abundance: -; d_gene: -; j_gene: TRBJ1-3; CDR3nt: TGTGCCAGCAGTGAAGAGGGACCTGGAAACACCATATATTTT; CDR3aa: CASSEEGPGNTIYF
v_gene: TRBV10-3; abundance: -; d_gene: TRBD1; j_gene: TRBJ2-7; CDR3nt: TGTGCCACCGAGGGGACAGGGGAGGGCGAGCAGTACTTC; CDR3aa: CATEGTGEGEQYF
v_gene: TRBV19; abundance: -; d_gene: TRBD1; j_gene: TRBJ1-5; CDR3nt: TGTGCCAGCGGACAGGGAGGTCGCAATCAGCCCCAGCATTTT; CDR3aa: CASGQGGRNQPQHF
v_gene: TRBV9; abundance: -; d_gene: -; j_gene: TRBJ2-2; CDR3nt: TGTGCCAGCAGCGTAGCCAGTACGATGGTCGGGGAGCTGTTTTTT; CDR3aa: CASSVASTMVGELFF
v_gene: TRBV7-2; abundance: -; d_gene: -; j_gene: TRBJ1-2; CDR3nt: TGTGCCAGCAGCTCCTCTGCCGGGGAAAATGGCTACACCTTC; CDR3aa: CASSSSAGENGYTF
v_gene: TRBV4-3; abundance: -; d_gene: -; j_gene: TRBJ2-7; CDR3nt: TGCGCCAGCAGCCATCGGGGTGGGAAAGGGTACGAGCAGTACTTC; CDR3aa: CASSHRGGKGYEQYF
v_gene: TRBV5-4; abundance: -; d_gene: -; j_gene: TRBJ2-7; CDR3nt: TGTGCCAGCAGCTTACCTCACACGGGGGAGCAGTACTTC; CDR3aa: CASSLPHTGEQYF
v_gene: TRBV7-8; abundance: -; d_gene: -; j_gene: TRBJ1-3; CDR3nt: TGTGCCAGCAGCTTATTTTTGGGGGGCTGGTATGGAAACACCATATATTTT; CDR3aa: CASSLFLGGWYGNTIYF
v_gene: TRBV5-4; abundance: -; d_gene: -; j_gene: TRBJ1-2; CDR3nt: TGTGCCAGCAGCGAGAAAGATCAGGGTTTCGGCTATGGCTACACCTTC; CDR3aa: CASSEKDQGFGYGYTF
v_gene: TRBV5-1; abundance: -; d_gene: -; j_gene: TRBJ1-4; CDR3nt: TGCGCCAGCAGCTTGGGTCACGGAGAGGAAAAACTGTTTTTT; CDR3aa: CASSLGHGEEKLFF
v_gene: TRBV5-1; abundance: -; d_gene: -; j_gene: TRBJ1-1; CDR3nt: TGCGCCAGCAGCCGTAGCATTGGGGAAGGATGGTATGAAGCTTTCTTT; CDR3aa: CASSRSIGEGWYEAFF
v_gene: TRBV28; abundance: -; d_gene: TRBD1; j_gene: TRBJ1-5; CDR3nt: TGTGCCAGCAGCGGACAGGGTCGGCAGCCCCAGCATTTT; CDR3aa: CASSGQGRQPQHF